Listed below are T cell receptor beta chains from one sample, sequenced in a study of beta chain features in type 1 diabetes. The table came from immunoSEQ multiplex PCR; TCRdb's copy has only in-frame clones and leaves some out. This repertoire shows about 340,000 clones, approximately 13% found once; its top ten account for roughly 0.015%. Sequenced: naive CD4+ T cells from blood. Receptors originate from a woman aged 18-29 years with type 1 diabetes. Each CDR3 is given with its conserved first and last residue. D genes are given only for firm matches. Clone sizes are given selectively: once, few, many, or a class where the clone is expanded.

>.|TRBJ2-5|TRBV30|.
TGTGCCTGGAGTCCCCCCCCACAGTTGTACCAAGAGACCCAGTACTTC
CAWSPPPQLYQETQYF
>.|TRBJ2-3|TRBV28|.
TGTGCCAGCAGTTTAGCGGGGCCTAGCACAGATACGCAGTATTTT
CASSLAGPSTDTQYF
>TRBD2|TRBJ2-3|TRBV7-2|.
TGTGCCAGCAGCTTAATAGCGGGATCAGATACGCAGTATTTT
CASSLIAGSDTQYF
>.|TRBJ1-1|TRBV19|few
TGTGTCAGTAGTATAACGAATTTCGGGGATCGCGTTGGGCACACTGAAGCTTTCTTT
CVSSITNFGDRVGHTEAFF
>TRBD2|TRBJ2-7|TRBV10-3|few
TGTGCCATCAGTGAATTCGGGGGGGACGAGCAGTACTTC
CAISEFGGDEQYF
>.|TRBJ1-1|TRBV10-2|few
TGCGCCAGCAGTGAGGTCGGAAGAGGCACTGAAGCTTTCTTT
CASSEVGRGTEAFF
>TRBD1|TRBJ1-2|TRBV30|few
TGTGCCTGGAGTGTACATACGAGGACAGGGGGATACACCTTC
CAWSVHTRTGGYTF
>.|TRBJ2-7|TRBV5-1|few
TGCGCCAGCAGCTTGGAGGAGGGGCCCTACGAGCAGTACTTC
CASSLEEGPYEQYF
>.|TRBJ2-3|TRBV9|few
TGTGCCAGCAGTGGACTCGGAACAGATACGCAGTATTTT
CASSGLGTDTQYF
>TRBD1|TRBJ1-2|TRBV5-4|.
TGTGCCAGCAGCTTGGAGACAGGGATGACGAAAGGCTACACCTTC
CASSLETGMTKGYTF
>TRBD2|TRBJ2-7|TRBV29-1|many
TGCAGCGTGGCGGGAGTCTACGAGCAGTACTTC
CSVAGVYEQYF
>TRBD2|TRBJ2-7|TRBV7-9|.
TGTGCCAGCAGCGTCGCAGGGACTAGCGGGAGGTACGAGCAGTACTTC
CASSVAGTSGRYEQYF
>.|TRBJ1-5|TRBV5-6|few
TGTGCCAGCAGCTGGGGCCCGAATCAGCCCCAGCATTTT
CASSWGPNQPQHF
>.|TRBJ2-5|TRBV4-2|.
TGTGCCAGCAGCCAAGTCGGTGGAGAGACCCAGTACTTC
CASSQVGGETQYF
>TRBD1|TRBJ2-3|TRBV6-6|.
TGTGCCAGCATACACCGACAGGGGGGAACAGATACGCAGTATTTT
CASIHRQGGTDTQYF
>.|TRBJ2-2|TRBV5-1|few
TGCGCCAGCAGCCAGAACACCGGGGAGCTGTTTTTT
CASSQNTGELFF
>TRBD1|TRBJ2-7|TRBV28|.
TGTGCCAGCAGTTGGGGCCCGACAGGGGAGGAGCAGTACTTC
CASSWGPTGEEQYF
>.|TRBJ2-4|TRBV30|.
TGTGCCTGGAGTGTACAGGGCATTCAGTACTTC
CAWSVQGIQYF
>.|TRBJ2-3|TRBV7-2|.
TGTGCCAGCAGCTTACACCCACTTAGCGGTACTAGCACAGATACGCAGTATTTT
CASSLHPLSGTSTDTQYF
>.|TRBJ2-1|TRBV30|few
TGTGCCTGGAGTGGGGGAGACCTACAGTTCTTC
CAWSGGDLQFF
>TRBD2|TRBJ2-2|TRBV5-1|.
TGCGCCAGCAGCTGGAGCGGGGCCCACACCGGGGAGCTGTTTTTT
CASSWSGAHTGELFF
>.|TRBJ2-3|TRBV5-1|few
TGCGCCAGCAGCTTGCCTGCAGATACGCAGTATTTT
CASSLPADTQYF
>.|TRBJ1-5|TRBV2|.
TGTGCCAGCAGTCCGAGTAATCAGCCCCAGCATTTT
CASSPSNQPQHF
>.|TRBJ2-5|TRBV14|.
TGTGCCAGCAGCACCATCCGGGGGGCCCGACTGAGGGCCCAGTACTTC
CASSTIRGARLRAQYF
>TRBD2|TRBJ2-3|TRBV9|.
TGTGCCAGCAGCGTAGTACTAGCGGGAGATACGCAGTATTTT
CASSVVLAGDTQYF
>.|TRBJ2-3|TRBV29-1|few
TGCAGCGTTGGAGGGACTTCGACAGATACGCAGTATTTT
CSVGGTSTDTQYF
>.|TRBJ2-3|TRBV5-1|.
TGCGCCAGCAGAATAGCACGCGGTACGCAGTATTTT
CASRIARGTQYF
>TRBD1|TRBJ1-2|TRBV6-6|.
TGTGCCAGCAGTCCTACAGGGGCGTATGGCTACACCTTC
CASSPTGAYGYTF
>TRBD1|TRBJ2-7|TRBV5-1|.
TGCGCCAGCAGCTTTGCAGGGGGCAACTACGAGCAGTACTTC
CASSFAGGNYEQYF
>.|TRBJ2-3|TRBV6-5|.
TGTGCCAGCAGTTACTCCTCCAGTTCTAGCACAGATACGCAGTATTTT
CASSYSSSSSTDTQYF
>.|TRBJ2-1|TRBV7-9|few
TGTGCCAGCAGCTTAGGATCATTGATCCGAGTTCAGTTCTTC
CASSLGSLIRVQFF
>TRBD2|TRBJ2-3|TRBV28|few
TGTGCCAGCAGTCGAGTTGGACTAGCGGATAGCACAGATACGCAGTATTTT
CASSRVGLADSTDTQYF
>TRBD2|TRBJ2-1|TRBV28|few
TGTGCCAGCGCCCCACAGCGGGATAGCAATGAGCAGTTCTTC
CASAPQRDSNEQFF
>.|TRBJ1-3|TRBV28|.
TGTGCCAGCAGACTGGGCCAGGAAAACACCATATATTTT
CASRLGQENTIYF
>.|TRBJ1-1|TRBV7-9|.
TGTGCCAGCAGCTCCGTATCGAACACTGAAGCTTTCTTT
CASSSVSNTEAFF
>TRBD1|TRBJ2-3|TRBV7-2|.
TGTGCCAGCAGCCTAGGGACAGGGCGTTGGACAGATACGCAGTATTTT
CASSLGTGRWTDTQYF
>.|TRBJ1-1|TRBV29-1|few
TGCAGCGTTGTGGGGATCGGAGGGAATATTGGAACTGAAGCTTTCTTT
CSVVGIGGNIGTEAFF
>TRBD1|TRBJ1-2|TRBV19|few
TGTGCCAGCAGAGACAGGGACTATGGCTACACCTTC
CASRDRDYGYTF
>TRBD2|TRBJ2-7|TRBV5-4|.
TGTGCCAGCAGCAGACCCCTCCCGGGACTATTCTACGAGCAGTACTTC
CASSRPLPGLFYEQYF
>TRBD2|TRBJ2-3|TRBV7-6|few
TGTGCCAGCAGCTCTATAGCGGGAGTCATGGATACGCAGTATTTT
CASSSIAGVMDTQYF
>.|TRBJ2-3|TRBV7-2|few
TGTGCCAGCAGCTTGGGGGGACAGCACACAGATACGCAGTATTTT
CASSLGGQHTDTQYF
>.|TRBJ2-3|TRBV27|few
TGTGCCAGCAGCTCCCCAGGGTACCCGGCAGATACGCAGTATTTT
CASSSPGYPADTQYF
>.|TRBJ1-5|TRBV18|.
TGTGCCAGCTCGCCCGTTGGGGCTGGCAATCAGCCCCAGCATTTT
CASSPVGAGNQPQHF
>.|TRBJ2-1|TRBV18|.
TGTGCCAGCTCAATCGTGAGCGGACCCTACAATGAGCAGTTCTTC
CASSIVSGPYNEQFF
>.|TRBJ2-1|TRBV7-2|.
TGTGCCAGCAGCTTAGAACGACTAGTAGTTCGAAATGAGCAGTTCTTC
CASSLERLVVRNEQFF
>.|TRBJ2-1|TRBV2|.
TGTGCCAGCAGGACTTACAATGAGCAGTTCTTC
CASRTYNEQFF
>TRBD1|TRBJ1-2|TRBV7-2|few
TGTGCCAGCAGCTTAGGGTCAGGACAGGGGTTCTATGGCTACACCTTC
CASSLGSGQGFYGYTF
>.|TRBJ2-5|TRBV5-1|few
TGCGCCAGCAGCTCTACAGGGATAGAGACCCAGTACTTC
CASSSTGIETQYF
>TRBD2|TRBJ2-1|TRBV7-9|few
TGTGCCAGCAGCTTAGCGGTCCTAGCGGGAGGTACTGAGCAGTTCTTC
CASSLAVLAGGTEQFF
>.|TRBJ2-1|TRBV7-6|.
TGTGCCAGCAGCTTAGGGGCAGGGGTCCACAATGAGCAGTTCTTC
CASSLGAGVHNEQFF
>.|TRBJ2-7|TRBV11-2|.
TGTGCCAGCAGCTTAGTGGCAGGTTTAGTCTACGAGCAGTACTTC
CASSLVAGLVYEQYF
>TRBD1|TRBJ1-5|TRBV5-6|.
TGTGCCAGCACCAACCACCGGGACAGGGGGAATCAGCCCCAGCATTTT
CASTNHRDRGNQPQHF
>TRBD1|TRBJ1-3|TRBV4-2|few
TGTGCCAGCAGCCAAGATGAACAGGGGATTTCTGGAAACACCATATATTTT
CASSQDEQGISGNTIYF
>.|TRBJ2-7|TRBV7-9|once
TGTGCCAGCAGCTTAGGTTGGAGCTCCTACGAGCAGCACTTC
CASSLGWSSYEQHF